The clone carrying this T cell receptor (beta chain) was observed a handful of times. Antigen unknown. Quantitative 5'-RACE with molecular barcodes was used to make the TCR beta libraries. TCRdb reprocessed the 5' RACE reads with MiXCR, giving one entry per CDR3 protein. The sample records under 950,000 distinct CDR3 sequences, around 19% being singletons. V was pared by 2 bases and J by 2 bases, with 12 bases between. CDR3 length: 15 amino acids. The data were obtained in a study of CD8 T cells in ankylosing spondylitis. Points from the study as a whole: Earlier reports found some motif variants in synovial fluid and blood in reactive arthritis. Disease-associated clones were CD8+ and fairly uncommon in peripheral blood. As reported, disease-linked clones showed significant enrichment in matched ankylosing spondylitis synovial fluid. Ankylosing spondylitis blood seemed to carry a telltale TCR beta motif made of several highly homologous variants.

The clonotype was recovered from a male donor with ankylosing spondylitis. Material for sequencing was blood, either unsorted or a sorted T cell fraction (not recorded which). The chain joins TRBV12-3 or TRBV12-4 to TRBJ1-2; D may be TRBD1 (5 bases). Here the CDR3 reads CASSLRRGANYGYTF. The CDR3 nucleotides are TGTGCCAGCAGTTTACGGCGCGGGGCCAACTATGGCTACACCTTC.